This entry lists 20 T cell receptor beta chains sequenced from one sample in a study of graft-versus-host responses after intestinal transplantation (dated by TCRdb to 2020 to 2023). For these receptors, no antigen is known. Libraries came from the immunoSEQ multiplex PCR assay. Not all clones reach the TCRdb copy of this immuneACCESS table, which keeps in-frame sequences only. Checked studies attribute under half of the gap to unresolved V genes and leave the rest unexplained. The sample data list under 140,000 clones, and around 95% of these were observed just once. The ten biggest clones cover around 0.49% of the sample. The time point label on this specimen signifies: cells obtained before transplantation from donor or recipient. The material sequenced was unstimulated CD8+ T cells sorted from spleen or lymph node cells, taken before intestinal transplant. These receptors were obtained from a human donor who received an intestinal transplant.

The chain combines TRBV5-1 with TRBJ2-7, with TRBD1 identical over 10 bases. With 4 bases clipped from V and 4 bases from J, the junction kept 5 bases outside the gene matches. Germline CDR1 and CDR2: SGHRS and YFSETQ. The length of the CDR3 is 14 residues. CDR3 nucleotide sequence: TGCGCCAGCAGCGGGGGGACAGGGGCTTACGAGCAGTACTTC. Translated, it gives CASSGGTGAYEQYF.

V is TRBV19 and J is TRBJ2-6, with D perhaps given as TRBD1 or TRBD2 (5 bases each). The germline CDR1 and CDR2 sequences are LNHDA and SQIVND (reference sequence). Trimming removed 7 bases at V and 2 bases at J, with 9 bases between. CDR3 length equals 14 residues. CDR3 loop: CASMGVTGANVLTF. CDR3 nucleotides: TGTGCCAGTATGGGGGTAACTGGGGCCAACGTCCTGACTTTC.

The rearrangement uses TRBV6-1 and TRBJ1-1; 8 nucleotides agree with TRBD1. CDR1 MNHNS and CDR2 SASEGT come from the germline V gene. Trimming took 4 bases from V and 0 from J; bases not matched to a gene: 4. The CDR3 extends over 15 amino acids. The CDR3 DNA reads as TGTGCCAGCAGTGGGCGACAGGGGATGAACACTGAAGCTTTCTTT. Encoded protein: CASSGRQGMNTEAFF.

This rearrangement joins TRBV7-9 to TRBJ2-2, with D hard to call. Germline-derived CDR1 and CDR2 are SEHNR and FQNEAQ (reference sequence). V lost 6 bases, J lost 3 bases, and 17 bases lay in between. The CDR3 length is 16 residues. DNA of the CDR3: TGTGCCAGCAGTTCTCAGGCCGGCGGAGACACCGGGGAGCTGTTTTTT. Translating it yields CASSSQAGGDTGELFF.

The genes are TRBV7-9 and TRBJ1-1; 7 bases fit TRBD1. This CDR3 has 12 amino acids. The ends lost 2 bases at V and 8 bases at J; junction bases unmatched: 2. Germline V gene data show CDR1 as SEHNR and CDR2 as FQNEAQ (reference sequence). The DNA of the CDR3 is TGTGCCAGCAGCTTATACAGGGGAGAAGCTTTCTTT. It specifies CASSLYRGEAFF.

The V gene is TRBV9, the J gene TRBJ2-7; D is possibly TRBD2 (5 bases). The CDR3 has 15 residues. The germline gives CDR1 SGDLS, CDR2 YYNGEE. Trimming removed 0 bases from V and 2 bases from J, with 12 bases in between. The CDR3 is CASSVGDSDAYEQYF. As DNA, the CDR3 is TGTGCCAGCAGCGTAGGGGATAGCGATGCCTACGAGCAGTACTTC.

The chain joins TRBV7-6 to TRBJ2-7, with D perhaps TRBD1 or TRBD2 (5 bases each). The germline V gene has CDR1 SGHVS and CDR2 FNYEAQ. There are 14 residues in the CDR3. V lost 5 bases and J lost 0, with 11 bases in between. CDR3: CASSPGTVSYEQYF. Written as DNA, the CDR3 is TGTGCCAGCAGCCCCGGGACGGTCTCCTACGAGCAGTACTTC.

This rearrangement joins TRBV19 to TRBJ2-7, with a tentative D call TRBD1 (5 bases). The germline gives CDR1 LNHDA, CDR2 SQIVND (reference sequence). V was shortened by 4 bases and J by 0 bases, with 10 bases between the two germline ends. The CDR3 runs to 14 residues. The CDR3 here is CASSTQVHSYEQYF. DNA for the CDR3: TGTGCCAGTAGTACACAGGTACACTCCTACGAGCAGTACTTC.

The chain carries TRBV11-2 and TRBJ2-7; the D is unclear. The CDR3 contains 13 residues. Trimming took 0 bases from V and 3 from J, leaving 6 bases between them. The germline gives CDR1 SGHAT, CDR2 FQNNGV. For the CDR3, the DNA is TGTGCCAGCAGCTTAGACAGGAACTACGAGCAGTACTTC. Its translation is CASSLDRNYEQYF.

The V gene is TRBV19, the J gene TRBJ1-2; 9 bases align to TRBD1. Germline V lookup: CDR1 LNHDA, CDR2 SQIVND (reference sequence). V trimming: 6 bases; J trimming: 8 bases; junction bases outside the gene matches: 10. The CDR3 sequence is 14 residues long. The DNA for the CDR3 is TGTGCCAGTAGACCGGACAGGGGATCTAAGGGCTACACCTTC. This encodes CASRPDRGSKGYTF.

The sample holds a few counts of this clone. The chain joins TRBV7-3 to TRBJ1-3; D gene ambiguous. Trimming pared 2 bases from V and 0 bases from J, leaving 5 bases between. The germline V gene encodes CDR1 SGHTA and CDR2 FQGTGA. The CDR3 has 14 amino acids. DNA for the CDR3: TGTGCCAGCAGCTTAGGTGGCTCTGGAAACACCATATATTTT. Encoded protein: CASSLGGSGNTIYF.

The rearrangement uses TRBV5-6 and TRBJ1-4; D perhaps matches TRBD1 (5 bases). Germline lookup yields CDR1 SGHDT and CDR2 YYEEEE. The V and J ends lost 2 bases and 4 bases respectively, with 9 bases between them. The CDR3 has 14 residues. The CDR3 DNA follows: TGTGCCAGCAGCTTACAGAGGGGTAATGAAAAACTGTTTTTT. It specifies CASSLQRGNEKLFF.

Only one count was recorded for this clone. Here the CDR3 reads CASSLGPTLGGSLSEQYF. In nucleotides, the CDR3 is TGTGCCAGCAGCTTAGGACCCACCCTAGGAGGGAGTCTCTCCGAGCAGTACTTC. The V and J genes are TRBV7-9 and TRBJ2-7, with TRBD2 as a possible D gene (6 bases). Per germline, CDR1 SEHNR and CDR2 FQNEAQ (reference sequence). There are 18 residues in the CDR3. V dropped 1 base and J dropped 6 bases, with 25 bases sitting between them.

The V and J genes are TRBV2 and TRBJ2-5; D is ambiguous. V was shortened by 3 bases and J by 2 bases, with 10 bases between the two germline ends. The CDR3 spans 14 residues. Per germline, CDR1 SNHLY and CDR2 FYNNEI. Here the CDR3 reads CASSEGRLQETQYF. The CDR3 nucleotides are TGTGCCAGCAGTGAGGGTCGGCTACAAGAGACCCAGTACTTC.

This sequence joins TRBV9 and TRBJ1-2; perhaps TRBD1 as D (5 bases). CDR1 is SGDLS and CDR2 is YYNGEE in the germline V gene. This CDR3 is 11 amino acids long. Trimming shortened V by 3 bases and J by 6 bases, and 6 bases separated the two germline ends. In DNA form, the CDR3 reads TGTGCCAGCAGCGCAGGGAATGGCTACACCTTC. Protein: CASSAGNGYTF.

The rearrangement joins TRBV7-9 to TRBJ2-1, with 9 bases matching TRBD2. This CDR3 is built from 19 residues. V shed 1 base, J shed 8 bases, and the junction held 18 bases outside the gene matches. The germline V gene has CDR1 SEHNR and CDR2 FQNEAQ (reference sequence). CDR3 amino acids: CASSLDPLASGILGDEQFF. The CDR3 DNA reads as TGTGCCAGCAGCTTAGACCCCCTTGCTAGCGGGATACTTGGGGATGAGCAGTTCTTC.

The chain recombines TRBV11-2 with TRBJ1-2, with D possibly being TRBD1 (6 bases). V was cut by 4 bases and J by 6 bases, with 18 bases left in between. Germline lookup yields CDR1 SGHAT and CDR2 FQNNGV. The CDR3 is 15 amino acids. CDR3 DNA sequence: TGTGCCAGCAGCTCCCCGGCTGGGGGACACCATGGCTACACCTTC. Its translation: CASSSPAGGHHGYTF.

V is TRBV27 and J is TRBJ1-4, with D tentatively TRBD1 (5 bases). The length of the CDR3 is 14 residues. Germline assignment: CDR1 MNHEY and CDR2 SMNVEV (reference sequence). Trimming removed 3 bases from V and 4 bases from J, with 9 bases in between. The CDR3: CASSFGGYNEKLFF. CDR3 sequence (DNA): TGTGCCAGCAGTTTTGGGGGTTATAATGAAAAACTGTTTTTT.

This clone was seen only once. The genes are TRBV7-9 and TRBJ2-7, with 8 bases fitting TRBD1. The CDR3 is made up of 15 amino acids. CDR1 is SEHNR, CDR2 FQNEAQ, per germline (reference sequence). J lost 3 bases, V lost 5 bases, and 9 bases had no gene match. CDR3 nucleotide sequence: TGTGCCAGCAGCCTGAGGACAGGGTCGGACTACGAGCAGTACTTC. Translated: CASSLRTGSDYEQYF.

V gene TRBV9 combines with J gene TRBJ1-1; D might be TRBD1 (6 bases). This CDR3 has 13 residues. V was clipped by 3 bases and J by 11 bases, with 17 bases between them. The germline gives CDR1 SGDLS, CDR2 YYNGEE. The CDR3 loop reads CASSASGGLEAFF. The CDR3, as DNA: TGTGCCAGCAGCGCCTCGGGGGGGCTGGAGGCTTTCTTT. The whole variable domain, filled in from reference TRBV9 and TRBJ1-1, reads DSGVTQTPKHLITATGQRVTLRCSPRSGDLSVYWYQQSLDQGLQFLIQYYNGEERAKGNILERFSAQQFPDLHSELNLSSLELGDSALYFCASSASGGLEAFFGQGTRLTVV.